Reported below is one TCR beta chain. Its antigen is not identified. This table comes from immunoSEQ multiplex PCR, and its TCRdb copy is limited to in-frame clones, with some not included. The data hold roughly 120,000 clones, with about nine tenths observed a single time. These data belong to a study of T cell responses to AZD1222 COVID-19 vaccine. Study-level background: Pooled in the analysis were second doses at about 4 or about 12 weeks.

The ends were cut back, 0 bases at V and 7 bases at J, with 8 bases in the middle. The CDR3 has 13 residues. Germline V gene data show CDR1 as SGHVS and CDR2 as FQNEAQ. Findings and limits, study-wide: The study sampled repertoires only after the peak T cell response.

The sequence derives from an adult in good health. The chain uses TRBV7-8 and TRBJ2-3; a weak D match, TRBD2 (5 bases). The starting material was peripheral blood, obtained on day 0 of AZD1222 vaccination. As DNA, the CDR3 is TGTGCCAGCAGCTTAGCGAGGGCGAATACGCAGTATTTT. Its protein product is CASSLARANTQYF.